The 10 T cell receptor beta chains below were found in one sample sequenced in a study of T cells in Graves' hyperthyroidism and ophthalmopathy. RNA transcripts gave rise to amplified TCR beta CDR3 regions. HTBI primers were the set used in a first-round RT-PCR of the TCR CDR3. TCRdb reprocessed the multiplex PCR reads via MiXCR and lists one record per CDR3 protein. This table holds approximately 410,000 distinct CDR3 sequences, around 15% found once. Sequenced: blood. The receptors come from a man between 18 and 35 years old with Graves' ophthalmopathy.

The chain couples TRBV24-1 to TRBJ2-5; TRBD1 agrees at 11 bases. CDR1 KGHDR and CDR2 SFDVKD come from the germline V gene. V lost 5 bases and J lost 7; bases outside the gene matches: 8. There are 15 residues in the CDR3. This chain's CDR3 is CATSGGTGGKGTQYF. CDR3 in DNA: TGTGCCACCAGTGGGGGGACAGGGGGAAAAGGGACCCAGTACTTC.

A word on this clonotype: This may be a read error, as it is one base from a much larger clone. This rearrangement joins TRBV7-2 to TRBJ2-3; 11 bases agree with TRBD2. Germline V gene sequence: CDR1 SGHTA, CDR2 FQGNSA. The trim removed 5 bases at V and 5 bases at J, leaving 6 bases unmatched. The CDR3 runs to 15 residues. This chain's CDR3 is CASSRLAGTVDTQYF. For the CDR3, the DNA is TGTGCCAGCAGCCGACTAGCGGGAACGGTAGATACGCAGTATTTT.

This clonotype came up a few times. CDR3 region: CASTPGIGYHYGYTF. CDR3 nucleotides: TGTGCCAGCACCCCCGGGATAGGGTATCACTATGGCTACACCTTC. This chain links TRBV27 with TRBJ1-2; D ambiguous. The V end was cut by 7 bases, the J end by 3 bases, with 18 bases between. Germline V CDR1 and CDR2: MNHEY, SMNVEV (reference sequence). The CDR3 totals 15 residues.

V and J are TRBV3-1 and TRBJ2-7; TRBD2 matches at 12 bases. Trimming took 5 bases from V and 3 from J; bases not matched to a gene: 5. The germline CDR1 and CDR2 sequences are LGHDT and YNNKEL (reference sequence). The CDR3 covers 15 residues. Here the CDR3 DNA reads TGTGCCAGCAGCGCACTAGCGGGGGGTAACTACGAGCAGTACTTC. Amino acid sequence: CASSALAGGNYEQYF.

This clonotype has more than one count but fewer than ten. The chain joins TRBV7-9 to TRBJ2-7; D is unclear. The CDR3 is made up of 12 amino acids. Per germline, CDR1 SEHNR and CDR2 FQNEAQ (reference sequence). Trimming took 2 bases from V and 6 from J, leaving 8 bases between them. CDR3: CASSLSQFEQYF. The CDR3 bases are TGTGCCAGCAGCTTAAGCCAGTTCGAGCAGTACTTC. Complete variable domain (other parts from reference TRBV7-9 and TRBJ2-7): DTGVSQNPRHKITKRGQNVTFRCDPISEHNRLYWYRQTLGQGPEFLTYFQNEAQLEKSRLLSDRFSAERPKGSFSTLEIQRTEQGDSAMYLCASSLSQFEQYFGPGTRLTVT.

This clonotype has ten or more counts. The J gene is TRBJ2-5, the V gene TRBV27; D is unresolved. Per germline, CDR1 MNHEY and CDR2 SMNVEV (reference sequence). V gave up 4 bases and J gave up 2 bases, with 8 bases separating them. The length of the CDR3 is 13 residues. The CDR3 DNA reads as TGTGCCAGCAGTTCAAACAATCAAGAGACCCAGTACTTC. Its protein product is CASSSNNQETQYF.

This clonotype was recorded many times. The chain links TRBV11-3 to TRBJ1-2, with D uncertain. The ends were cut back, 1 base at V and 3 bases at J, with 9 bases in the middle. This CDR3 is built from 14 residues. Germline loops: CDR1 SGHNT, CDR2 YENEEA. CDR3 DNA: TGTGCCAGCAGCTTAGGGCTCAACTACTATGGCTACACCTTC. Translating gives CASSLGLNYYGYTF.

The genes are TRBV5-4 and TRBJ2-5; 9 bases match TRBD1. CDR3 length equals 14 residues. J lost 2 bases, V lost 6 bases, and 5 bases had no gene match. Germline CDR1 reads SGHNT; CDR2 reads YYREEE (reference sequence). The DNA for the CDR3 is TGTGCCAGCACTGAAGACAGGGGGCAAGAGACCCAGTACTTC. Its protein is CASTEDRGQETQYF. The whole variable domain, remainder taken from reference TRBV5-4 and TRBJ2-5, is ETGVTQSPTHLIKTRGQQVTLRCSSQSGHNTVSWYQQALGQGPQFIFQYYREEENGRGNFPPRFSGLQFPNYSSELNVNALELDDSALYLCASTEDRGQETQYFGPGTRLLVL.

This clonotype was recorded at least ten times. This chain joins TRBV20-1 and TRBJ2-7, with TRBD2 matching 8 bases. The CDR3 sequence is 16 residues long. Germline V gene data show CDR1 as DFQATT and CDR2 as SNEGSKA (reference sequence). V trimming: 3 bases; J trimming: 6 bases; junction bases outside the gene matches: 16. Here the CDR3 DNA reads TGCAGTGCTAGCCTCCTTATAGCGGGAAAAAGATTCGAGCAGTACTTC. This translates into CSASLLIAGKRFEQYF.

CDR3: CASSLGEGARFNGYTF. CDR3 coding DNA: TGTGCCAGCAGCTTAGGCGAGGGGGCAAGATTTAATGGCTACACCTTC. The chain combines TRBV13 with TRBJ1-2; 7 positions agree with TRBD1. This CDR3 spans 16 amino acids. After removal of 0 bases from V and 6 bases from J, the junction contained 10 bases not matched to a gene. Germline V gene data show CDR1 as PRHDT and CDR2 as FYEKMQ (reference sequence).